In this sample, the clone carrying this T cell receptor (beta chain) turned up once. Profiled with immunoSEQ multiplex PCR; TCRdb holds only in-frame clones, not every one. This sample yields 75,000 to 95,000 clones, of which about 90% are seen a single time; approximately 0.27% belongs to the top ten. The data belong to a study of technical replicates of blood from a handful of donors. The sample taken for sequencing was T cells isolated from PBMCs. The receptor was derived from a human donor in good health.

CDR3 in DNA: TGTGCCAGCAGCTTGGGCTCCGGGGACGAGCAGTACTTC. Translated: CASSLGSGDEQYF. This rearrangement joins TRBV5-6 to TRBJ2-7, with a weak D call TRBD2 (5 bases). Germline CDR1 is SGHDT and CDR2 is YYEEEE. The CDR3 has 13 residues. The V end was cut by 0 bases, the J end by 5 bases, with 9 bases between.